One and the same sample provided the 5 T cell receptor beta chains below, sequenced in a study of blood T cells in healthy people across ages. A second PCR, run for roughly 7 to 11 cycles, used a sample-barcoded 5' primer plus a J-beta primer mix. One entry per CDR3 protein, called by TCRdb with MiXCR from the 5' RACE reads. This table holds more than 800,000 distinct CDR3 sequences, 35% to 50% found once. The sequencing input was blood. The receptors originated from a woman aged 55-69 years in good health.

This chain links TRBV7-9 with TRBJ1-2; 7 bases are shared with TRBD1. From germline, CDR1 is SEHNR and CDR2 FQNEAQ (reference sequence). J lost 8 bases, V lost 6 bases, and 15 bases had no gene match. This CDR3 spans 15 amino acids. Written as DNA, the CDR3 is TGTGCCAGCAGTCCCCAGGGGAGGGGGCACGGCGGCTACACCTTC. It codes for CASSPQGRGHGGYTF.

The chain couples TRBV7-6 to TRBJ2-5; D uncertain. Germline CDR1 is SGHVS and CDR2 is FNYEAQ. Trimming took off 0 bases at V and 0 bases at J, with 5 bases between the two ends. The CDR3 covers 14 residues. CDR3 sequence: CASSLAAYQETQYF. The CDR3 DNA follows: TGTGCCAGCAGCTTAGCAGCTTACCAAGAGACCCAGTACTTC.

This clonotype was seen only a few times. This chain links TRBV12-3 or TRBV12-4 with TRBJ2-5, with D maybe TRBD2 (6 bases). V was shortened by 8 bases and J by 5 bases, with 18 bases between the two germline ends. CDR3 size: 14 residues. In DNA, the CDR3 is TGTGCCAGCTCCCGGGGGTGGGAACGGGAGACCCAGTACTTC. It is translated as CASSRGWERETQYF.

The CDR3 nucleotides are TGCGCCAGCAGCGTGGCAACAGGCCACGAGCAGTACTTC. This gives the protein CASSVATGHEQYF. The gene calls are TRBV5-1 and TRBJ2-7; D may be TRBD1 (5 bases). Germline assignment: CDR1 SGHRS and CDR2 YFSETQ. Between the trimmed V and J ends, which lost 4 bases and 5 bases, there was a span of 13 bases. This CDR3 contains 13 residues.

This sequence joins TRBV3-1 and TRBJ2-5, with 9 bases matching TRBD2. V dropped 4 bases and J dropped 2; count of bases not matched to a gene: 5. Germline V gives CDR1 LGHDT, CDR2 YNNKEL (reference sequence). The CDR3 has 15 residues. Written as DNA, the CDR3 is TGTGCCAGCAGCCTCAAGGCGGGAGGGCAAGAGACCCAGTACTTC. Protein sequence: CASSLKAGGQETQYF.